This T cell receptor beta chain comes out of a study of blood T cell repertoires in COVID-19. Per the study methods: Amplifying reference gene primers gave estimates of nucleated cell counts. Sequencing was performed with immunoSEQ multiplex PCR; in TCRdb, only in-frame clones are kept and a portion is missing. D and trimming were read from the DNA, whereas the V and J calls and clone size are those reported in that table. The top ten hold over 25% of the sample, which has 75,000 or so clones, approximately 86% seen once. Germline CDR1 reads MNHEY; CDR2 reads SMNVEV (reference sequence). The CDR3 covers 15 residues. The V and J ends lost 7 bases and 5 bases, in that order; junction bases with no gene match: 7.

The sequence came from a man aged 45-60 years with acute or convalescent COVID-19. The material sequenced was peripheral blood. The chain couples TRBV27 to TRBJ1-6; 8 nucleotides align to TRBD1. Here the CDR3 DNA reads TGTGCCAGCACCCCAGGGGGCTCGCATAATTCACCCCTCCACTTT. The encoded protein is CASTPGGSHNSPLHF.